The entry below gives a single T cell receptor beta chain sequence along with its context. What it binds is not known. Assay used: immunoSEQ multiplex PCR; TCRdb lists only in-frame clones, some missing. In the table there are approximately 96,000 clones, approximately 90% of which are singletons. Germline CDR1 reads MNHEY; CDR2 reads SVGEGT. V lost 0 bases to trimming and J lost 5 bases; unmatched junction nucleotides: 7. This CDR3 has 15 amino acids. The record originates from a study of T cell responses to AZD1222 COVID-19 vaccine. Study outcomes and limitations: Spike-wide vaccine-associated CD4 TCRs dominated at 160-218 and 743-854. Recipients of two AZD1222 doses showed rising Spike-specific TCR breadth and depth. Repertoires were obtained only post-peak T cell response.

This chain links TRBV6-2 or TRBV6-3 with TRBJ2-7; 7 bases are a match to TRBD1. The sequence came from an adult who received the AZD1222 COVID-19 vaccine. The specimen was peripheral blood, collected 28 days after the second AZD1222 dose. CDR3 sequence (DNA): TGTGCCAGCAGTTACTCCTCACAGGGGTCCCACGAGCAGTACTTC. Its protein product is CASSYSSQGSHEQYF.